A single sample is the source of the 32 T cell receptor beta chains below, sequenced in a study of blood T cell repertoires in COVID-19. Produced via immunoSEQ multiplex PCR; TCRdb's table is partial and in-frame only. The data show some 89,000 clones, 82% seen once. The sample comprised peripheral blood. The origin of the receptors is a woman of 80 years or more with acute or convalescent COVID-19.

The V gene is TRBV6-1, the J gene TRBJ1-1; maybe TRBD1 (6 bases). V was pared by 4 bases and J by 5 bases, with 20 bases between. CDR1 is MNHNS, CDR2 SASEGT, per germline. The CDR3 contains 16 residues. The CDR3, as DNA: TGTGCCAGCAGTGCGGACGTCGGTGGGGGCTGGACTGAAGCTTTCTTT. Amino acids: CASSADVGGGWTEAFF.

This clone has a handful of counts. CDR3 residues: CASSLAEVGELFF. The CDR3 DNA is TGCGCCAGCAGCTTGGCCGAGGTCGGGGAGCTGTTTTTT. The chain has TRBV5-1 and TRBJ2-2; the D is unclear. The germline V gene has CDR1 SGHRS and CDR2 YFSETQ. CDR3 length: 13 residues. Trimming took off 0 bases at V and 7 bases at J, with 7 bases between the two ends.

The chain joins TRBV3-1 (or the pseudogene TRBV3-2) to TRBJ1-2; D gene ambiguous. V was shortened by 2 bases and J by 8 bases, with 18 bases between the two germline ends. The CDR3 spans 15 residues. CDR1 and CDR2 (germline): LGHDT, YNNKEL (reference sequence). The CDR3 region is CASSQSEQPRRGYTF. The CDR3 bases are TGTGCCAGCAGCCAATCGGAACAGCCGCGACGAGGCTACACCTTC.

This clone has just a few counts. The chain uses TRBV5-1 and TRBJ1-6; 9 bases agree with TRBD1. Looked up from germline, CDR1 is SGHRS and CDR2 is YFSETQ. J lost 9 bases, V lost 2 bases, and 3 bases had no gene match. CDR3 length: 14 amino acids. The CDR3 loop is CASSFDRGFSPLHF. The CDR3 nucleotides read TGCGCCAGCAGCTTTGACAGGGGGTTTTCACCCCTCCACTTT. Complete variable domain (other parts from reference TRBV5-1 and TRBJ1-6): KAGVTQTPRYLIKTRGQQVTLSCSPISGHRSVSWYQQTPGQGLQFLFEYFSETQRNKGNFPGRFSGRQFSNSRSEMNVSTLELGDSALYLCASSFDRGFSPLHFGNGTRLTVT.

This chain uses TRBV5-4 with TRBJ1-2; 7 bases match TRBD1. The ends lost 4 bases at V and 0 bases at J; junction bases unmatched: 6. CDR1 and CDR2 from the germline V gene are SGHNT and YYREEE (reference sequence). CDR3 length: 15 amino acids. The CDR3 region has the DNA TGTGCCAGCAGCCCCCGGGACAGAGCTAACTATGGCTACACCTTC. Its protein is CASSPRDRANYGYTF.

The chain couples TRBV5-6 to TRBJ1-1, with TRBD1 matching over 9 bases. The germline CDR1 and CDR2 sequences are SGHDT and YYEEEE. The ends lost 4 bases at V and 6 bases at J; junction bases unmatched: 7. The CDR3 extends over 14 amino acids. CDR3 sequence reads: CASSGTGMRPEAFF. In DNA form, the CDR3 reads TGTGCCAGCAGCGGGACAGGGATGCGGCCTGAAGCTTTCTTT.

J is TRBJ1-6 and V is TRBV6-1; 7 positions agree with TRBD1. The ends lost 7 bases at V and 0 bases at J; junction bases unmatched: 3. Germline-derived CDR1 and CDR2 are MNHNS and SASEGT. The CDR3 length is 15 residues. The CDR3 loop is CASTDRDSYNSPLHF. The DNA of the CDR3 is TGTGCCAGCACAGACAGGGACTCCTATAATTCACCCCTCCACTTT.

This chain connects TRBV7-9 to TRBJ2-3, with 11 bases lining up with TRBD2. V shed 4 bases and J 2 bases; nucleotides not matched to a gene: 5. Germline V gene sequence: CDR1 SEHNR, CDR2 FQNEAQ (reference sequence). CDR3 size: 16 residues. The CDR3 bases are TGTGCCAGCAGCTCGGGGACTAGCGGATTCACAGATACGCAGTATTTT. Encoded protein: CASSSGTSGFTDTQYF.

CDR3 protein: CASSEWGGDTEAFF. The DNA of the CDR3 is TGTGCCAGCAGTGAATGGGGAGGAGACACTGAAGCTTTCTTT. V gene TRBV25-1 combines with J gene TRBJ1-1; D uncertain. CDR3 length: 14 amino acids. V was cut by 1 base and J by 3 bases, with 9 bases left in between. Germline V gene data show CDR1 as MGHDK and CDR2 as SYGVNS.

The genes are TRBV6-1 and TRBJ1-3, with a weak D call TRBD1 (6 bases). CDR1 and CDR2 from the germline V gene are MNHNS and SASEGT. With 1 base removed from V and 5 bases from J, the gap between germline ends came to 9 bases. This CDR3 is built from 14 residues. CDR3 nucleotides: TGTGCCAGCAGTGAAGGACAGGCCCGAAACACCATATATTTT. Translating gives CASSEGQARNTIYF.

The V and J genes are TRBV6-5 and TRBJ1-6; tentatively, D is TRBD1 (5 bases). The CDR3 sequence is 15 residues long. Germline V gene lookup returns CDR1 MNHEY and CDR2 SVGAGI. V was cut by 6 bases and J by 9 bases, with 18 bases left in between. Written as DNA, the CDR3 is TGTGCCAGCAGCGGGGGTGGGGGGAACGGTTCACCCCTCCACTTT. Translated: CASSGGGGNGSPLHF.

This sequence joins TRBV11-2 and TRBJ1-1; D is ambiguous. CDR1 and CDR2 from the germline V gene are SGHAT and FQNNGV. Trimming shortened V by 5 bases and J by 2 bases, and 12 bases separated the two germline ends. The CDR3 has 14 residues. CDR3 in amino acids: CASSPRGVNTEAFF. CDR3 in DNA: TGTGCCAGCAGCCCCCGAGGTGTAAACACTGAAGCTTTCTTT.

V gene TRBV5-1 combines with J gene TRBJ1-1; 7 bases fit TRBD1. With 7 bases clipped from V and 1 base from J, the junction kept 4 bases outside the gene matches. The CDR3 is 13 amino acids. Germline V gives CDR1 SGHRS, CDR2 YFSETQ. The CDR3 loop reads CASGRQGNTEAFF. The CDR3, as DNA: TGCGCCAGCGGGCGACAGGGGAACACTGAAGCTTTCTTT.

The chain couples TRBV3-1 (or the pseudogene TRBV3-2) to TRBJ2-7; 9 bases map to TRBD2. The V segment lost 1 base and the J segment 7 bases; nucleotides outside the gene matches: 5. Germline CDR1 reads LGHDT; CDR2 reads YNNKEL (reference sequence). The CDR3 covers 14 residues. The CDR3 DNA sequence: TGTGCCAGCAGCCAAGTAGCGGGAGAAAGTGAGCAGTACTTC. It encodes CASSQVAGESEQYF.

The chain employs TRBV28 and TRBJ2-1; TRBD2 matches at 10 bases. CDR1 MDHEN and CDR2 SYDVKM come from the germline V gene. After removal of 3 bases from V and 11 bases from J, the junction contained 7 bases not matched to a gene. This CDR3 comprises 14 residues. CDR3 protein: CASSFSLGLAKQFF. Written as DNA, the CDR3 is TGTGCCAGCAGTTTCTCCTTGGGACTAGCGAAGCAGTTCTTC.

The chain links TRBV6-5 to TRBJ1-6; 8 nucleotides line up with TRBD1. This CDR3 comprises 15 residues. From germline, CDR1 is MNHEY and CDR2 SVGAGI. With 0 bases clipped from V and 11 bases from J, the junction kept 6 bases outside the gene matches. CDR3 protein: CASSYSTGAAAPLHF. The DNA for the CDR3 is TGTGCCAGCAGTTACTCGACAGGGGCAGCGGCACCCCTCCACTTT.

The V and J genes are TRBV6-6 and TRBJ2-3, with 9 positions matching TRBD1. Germline trimming cut 4 bases from V and 4 bases from J; bases unmatched to any gene: 6. Germline loops: CDR1 MNHNY, CDR2 SVGAGI (reference sequence). This CDR3 has 15 residues. The CDR3 DNA follows: TGTGCCAGCAGTTTAAACAGGGGGCGCCCAGATACGCAGTATTTT. It translates to CASSLNRGRPDTQYF.

The chain joins TRBV7-6 to TRBJ2-2, with TRBD1 identical over 9 bases. J was trimmed by 3 bases and V by 3 bases; bases with no gene match: 5. There are 16 residues in the CDR3. Germline CDR1 is SGHVS and CDR2 is FNYEAQ. The CDR3 bases are TGTGCCAGCAGCTTTCTAGACAGGGGGTACACCGGGGAGCTGTTTTTT. It is translated as CASSFLDRGYTGELFF. Variable domain in full (rest from reference TRBV7-6 and TRBJ2-2): GAGVSQSPRYKVTKRGQDVALRCDPISGHVSLYWYRQALGQGPEFLTYFNYEAQQDKSGLPNDRFSAERPEGSISTLTIQRTEQRDSAMYRCASSFLDRGYTGELFFGEGSRLTVL.

To note about this clone: The sample holds other DNA sequences that translate to the same CDR3. The CDR3 loop reads CASSPGTDYNEQFF. CDR3 DNA sequence: TGTGCCAGCTCACCGGGGACAGATTACAATGAGCAGTTCTTC. V is TRBV18 and J is TRBJ2-1, with 7 bases aligning to TRBD1. Trimming took 3 bases from V and 4 from J; bases not matched to a gene: 3. The germline V gene encodes CDR1 KGHSH and CDR2 LQKENI. The CDR3 is made up of 14 amino acids.

The J gene is TRBJ1-1, the V gene TRBV5-1; 9 bases align to TRBD1. Germline CDR1 SGHRS, CDR2 YFSETQ. The CDR3 is 15 residues long. V was pared by 0 bases and J by 0 bases, with 0 bases of the junction left unmatched. Written as DNA, the CDR3 is TGCGCCAGCAGCTTGGGGGACAGGGTGAACACTGAAGCTTTCTTT. Translation: CASSLGDRVNTEAFF.

The genes are TRBV6-5 and TRBJ1-4; unclear D gene. Germline loops: CDR1 MNHEY, CDR2 SVGAGI. The CDR3 runs 15 residues. V was cut by 6 bases and J by 5 bases, with 16 bases left in between. This CDR3 is CASRPGGPPNEKLFF. DNA for the CDR3: TGTGCCAGCAGACCGGGAGGACCCCCAAATGAAAAACTGTTTTTT.

This clone was picked up a small number of times. The chain has TRBV27 and TRBJ1-1; TRBD1 might be the D (5 bases). The CDR3 length is 13 residues. CDR1 and CDR2 from the germline V gene are MNHEY and SMNVEV (reference sequence). Trimming removed 6 bases from V and 6 bases from J, with 14 bases in between. The CDR3 loop is CASRRDLRAEAFF. The CDR3 DNA is TGTGCCAGCAGGCGGGACCTAAGGGCTGAAGCTTTCTTT.

The rearrangement uses TRBV19 and TRBJ1-1, with TRBD1 identical over 8 bases. Germline CDR1 is LNHDA and CDR2 is SQIVND (reference sequence). After removal of 4 bases from V and 1 base from J, the junction contained 8 bases not matched to a gene. The CDR3 spans 16 residues. CDR3 protein: CASSTHIGQGNTEAFF. CDR3 coding DNA: TGTGCCAGTAGTACTCATATTGGACAGGGGAACACTGAAGCTTTCTTT.

J is TRBJ1-1 and V is TRBV5-1, with 7 positions matching TRBD1. The length of the CDR3 is 13 residues. V dropped 0 bases and J dropped 9; count of bases not matched to a gene: 5. Germline CDR1 SGHRS, CDR2 YFSETQ. CDR3 amino acids: CASSLGGQAQAFF. The CDR3 bases are TGCGCCAGCAGCTTGGGAGGACAGGCTCAAGCTTTCTTT.

The V gene is TRBV24-1, the J gene TRBJ2-7; TRBD2 matches at 10 bases. Germline lookup yields CDR1 KGHDR and CDR2 SFDVKD. Trimming removed 4 bases from V and 4 bases from J; junction bases left unmatched: 6. The CDR3 covers 15 residues. The CDR3 loop is CATSDAGTSEYEQYF. CDR3 nucleotides: TGTGCCACCAGTGACGCCGGGACTAGCGAGTACGAGCAGTACTTC.

The rearrangement joins TRBV27 to TRBJ2-1, with D perhaps matching TRBD1 (6 bases). The germline V gene encodes CDR1 MNHEY and CDR2 SMNVEV (reference sequence). Trimming removed 5 bases from V and 7 bases from J, with 21 bases in between. This CDR3 spans 16 amino acids. For the CDR3, the DNA is TGTGCCAGCAGTAGCAGGGGAAGTCTAAAAGTGAATGAGCAGTTCTTC. This codes for CASSSRGSLKVNEQFF.

The rearrangement links TRBV6-5 to TRBJ1-3, with 8 bases lining up with TRBD1. V shed 7 bases and J 4 bases; nucleotides not matched to a gene: 6. CDR3 length: 14 residues. Germline CDR1 reads MNHEY; CDR2 reads SVGAGI. The CDR3 sequence: CASKPQGVGNTIYF. In DNA, the CDR3 is TGTGCCAGCAAACCACAGGGGGTGGGAAACACCATATATTTT.

CDR3 nucleotide sequence: TGCGCCAGCAGCTTGTCACGGACTACCTACGAGCAGTACTTC. Translating it yields CASSLSRTTYEQYF. The V and J genes are TRBV5-1 and TRBJ2-7, with D tentatively TRBD2 (6 bases). Trimming stripped 1 base from V and 2 bases from J, with 10 bases between. This CDR3 region has 14 residues. The germline gives CDR1 SGHRS, CDR2 YFSETQ.

This clone has a single count. The gene calls are TRBV19 and TRBJ2-2, with TRBD2 identical over 8 bases. Trimming took 5 bases from V and 1 from J; bases not matched to a gene: 9. CDR3 size: 17 residues. CDR1 and CDR2 from the germline V gene are LNHDA and SQIVND (reference sequence). CDR3 in amino acids: CASSFSMAGGNTGELFF. CDR3 DNA: TGTGCCAGTAGTTTTTCGATGGCGGGAGGGAACACCGGGGAGCTGTTTTTT. Complete variable domain (other parts from reference TRBV19 and TRBJ2-2): DGGITQSPKYLFRKEGQNVTLSCEQNLNHDAMYWYRQDPGQGLRLIYYSQIVNDFQKGDIAEGYSVSREKKESFPLTVTSAQKNPTAFYLCASSFSMAGGNTGELFFGEGSRLTVL.

Notes on this clone: Other DNA sequences in this sample translate to the same CDR3. This chain connects TRBV27 to TRBJ2-3; the D is unclear. V lost 3 bases to trimming and J lost 2 bases, with 9 bases between them. The CDR3 consists of 14 residues. Per germline, CDR1 MNHEY and CDR2 SMNVEV (reference sequence). In nucleotides, the CDR3 is TGTGCCAGCAGTTTCCTCCCTTCCACAGATACGCAGTATTTT. It specifies CASSFLPSTDTQYF.

The rearrangement joins TRBV2 to TRBJ2-1; TRBD1 matches 9 bases. CDR1 is SNHLY, CDR2 FYNNEI, per germline. V shed 7 bases, J shed 0 bases, and the junction held 1 base outside the gene matches. CDR3 length equals 14 residues. The CDR3 DNA sequence: TGTGCCAGCAAGGACAGGGGCTCCTACAATGAGCAGTTCTTC. Amino acid sequence: CASKDRGSYNEQFF.

The gene calls are TRBV5-1 and TRBJ2-2; the D gene is possibly TRBD1 (5 bases). This CDR3 is built from 15 residues. V was shortened by 1 base and J by 1 base, with 8 bases between the two germline ends. Germline V gene lookup returns CDR1 SGHRS and CDR2 YFSETQ. The CDR3 sequence: CASSLSTGNTGELFF. The DNA for the CDR3 is TGCGCCAGCAGCTTGAGTACAGGGAACACCGGGGAGCTGTTTTTT.